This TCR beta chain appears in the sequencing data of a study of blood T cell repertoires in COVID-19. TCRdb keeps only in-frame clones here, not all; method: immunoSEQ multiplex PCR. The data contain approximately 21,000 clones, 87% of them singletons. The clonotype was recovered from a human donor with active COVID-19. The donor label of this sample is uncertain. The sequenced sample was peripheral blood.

As DNA, the CDR3 is TGTGCCATCAGTGTAGGAGCTGGCTATGGCTACACCTTC. It yields the protein CAISVGAGYGYTF. The rearrangement uses TRBV10-3 and TRBJ1-2; D remains ambiguous. Germline values: CDR1 ENHRY, CDR2 SYGVKD. V lost 4 bases to trimming and J lost 4 bases, with 10 bases between them. CDR3 length equals 13 residues.